This TCR beta chain came from a study of CD8 T cells in Susac syndrome. Overall study context: Patients with Susac syndrome were therapy-naive, on corticosteroids, or on intravenous immunoglobulin alone at the time that blood was drawn.

In blood CD8+ and CD4+ T cells, TCR beta underwent sequencing. The patients with Susac syndrome satisfied recently defined diagnostic criteria for either definite or probable disease. cDNA came from around 0.54 to 1 ug RNA primed by random hexamers. An immunoSEQ multiplex PCR amplified TCR beta CDR3 over 54 Vbeta and 13 Jbeta. TCRdb called the immunoSEQ multiplex PCR reads again in MiXCR, with one record for every CDR3 protein. This sample has some 200,000 distinct CDR3 sequences, with approximately 96% found just once. The clonotype was recovered from a human donor with Susac syndrome. Sequencing was carried out using CD4+ T cells from PBMCs.

CDR3 in amino acids: CASSLPRFGETQYF. As DNA, the CDR3 is TGTGCCAGCAGCTTGCCCAGATTCGGGGAGACCCAGTACTTC. The rearrangement links TRBV5-7 to TRBJ2-5; D unclear. TRBV5-7 counts as an open reading frame of uncertain function. This CDR3 spans 14 amino acids. V lost 1 base to trimming and J lost 5 bases, with 12 bases between them.